The rows below give T cell receptor beta chains drawn from one sample of a study of T cell responses to AZD1222 COVID-19 vaccine. The repertoire was sequenced with immunoSEQ multiplex PCR; TCRdb's copy has only in-frame clones and lacks some. This sample carries tens of thousands of clones, approximately 85% of them seen once, and the ten largest clones take around 5%. The sample was peripheral blood, taken on day 0 of AZD1222 vaccination. The receptors derive from an adult in good health. The CDR3 runs from the conserved cysteine through the conserved F or W. The D gene is left open where the match is weak. Clone size is not always given. Where it is, it says once, few, many or a class for expanded clones.

D gene | J gene | V gene | clone size | CDR3 DNA | CDR3 protein
NA | TRBJ1-2 | TRBV28 | NA | TGTGCCAGCAGTTTCCGGGGCTATGGCTACACCTTC | CASSFRGYGYTF
TRBD2 | TRBJ2-1 | TRBV5-6 | NA | TGTGCCAGCAGCTGGGGGTCCCTGGGACTAGCGGACAATGAGCAGTTCTTC | CASSWGSLGLADNEQFF
TRBD2 | TRBJ2-1 | TRBV27 | NA | TGTGCCAGCAGTCCAGAGCGGGGGCCCCAATACAATGAGCAGTTCTTC | CASSPERGPQYNEQFF
NA | TRBJ2-1 | TRBV12-3/TRBV12-4 | NA | TGTGCCAGCAGTTTTGGGGGGCATGAGCAGTTCTTC | CASSFGGHEQFF
NA | TRBJ1-1 | TRBV6-5 | NA | TGTGCCAGCAGTTCCCGAGGTCGGGGATTGGAAGCTTTCTTT | CASSSRGRGLEAFF
NA | TRBJ1-5 | TRBV9 | NA | TGTGCCAGCAGCGGGACACCGAATCAGCCCCAGCATTTT | CASSGTPNQPQHF
NA | TRBJ2-2 | TRBV5-5 | NA | TGTGCCAGCAGCCTGACGGTGAGGGACACCGGGGAGCTGTTTTTT | CASSLTVRDTGELFF
NA | TRBJ1-6 | TRBV7-2 | NA | TGTGCCAGCAGCGCATTCAGGGGCACTTCACCCCTCCACTTT | CASSAFRGTSPLHF
TRBD1 | TRBJ1-6 | TRBV5-8 | NA | TGTGCCAGCAGCTTGGAGGTCAGGGGGCATTCACCCCTCCACTTT | CASSLEVRGHSPLHF
NA | TRBJ1-1 | TRBV10-3 | NA | TGTGCCATCAGTGAGTCAGGACAGTTCACTGAAGCTTTCTTT | CAISESGQFTEAFF
NA | TRBJ2-3 | TRBV6-4 | NA | TGTGCCAGCAGTGACGGGACTAGCACAGATACGCAGTATTTT | CASSDGTSTDTQYF
NA | TRBJ2-7 | TRBV29-1 | NA | TGCAGCGTTGAAGAGGGGAACAGCAACTCCTACGAGCAGTACTTC | CSVEEGNSNSYEQYF
NA | TRBJ2-7 | TRBV7-7 | NA | TGTGCCAGCAGCGGTCTGCTAGAAGTCTCCTACGAGCAGTACTTC | CASSGLLEVSYEQYF
NA | TRBJ2-7 | TRBV11-2 | NA | TGTGCCAGCACCCTCCCCCCCGCGGCCGCATACGAGCAGTACTTC | CASTLPPAAAYEQYF
NA | TRBJ1-1 | TRBV20-1 | NA | TGCAGTGCTAGCCCGGGTGCTGAAGCTTTCTTT | CSASPGAEAFF
NA | TRBJ1-4 | TRBV19 | NA | TGTGCCAGTAGTGGAGGGTGGGCTAATGAAAAACTGTTTTTT | CASSGGWANEKLFF
TRBD1 | TRBJ2-3 | TRBV5-6 | NA | TGTGCCAGCAGCTTGGTACAGGGGGCGCGGAATACGCAGTATTTT | CASSLVQGARNTQYF
TRBD2 | TRBJ2-3 | TRBV27 | NA | TGTGCCAGCCGGAGCCTTTGGACTAGCATGCCAGATACGCAGTATTTT | CASRSLWTSMPDTQYF
NA | TRBJ2-2 | TRBV11-1 | NA | TGTGCCAGCAGCTTATCAGGGACGGGACTGAGGGAGCTGTTTTTT | CASSLSGTGLRELFF
NA | TRBJ2-7 | TRBV9 | NA | TGTGCCAGCAGCTCCCCGGGATTTTCCTACGAGCAGTACTTC | CASSSPGFSYEQYF
NA | TRBJ1-2 | TRBV10-2 | NA | TGCGCCAGCAGTGAGTACCGATTAAGCGGCTACACCTTC | CASSEYRLSGYTF
TRBD1 | TRBJ2-7 | TRBV14 | NA | TGTGCCAGCAGCCAAGGGGCAGGGGGTATTTACGAGCAGTACTTC | CASSQGAGGIYEQYF
TRBD2 | TRBJ2-3 | TRBV2 | NA | TGTGCCAGCAACCCTGGGGGACTAGCTAGCACAGATACGCAGTATTTT | CASNPGGLASTDTQYF
NA | TRBJ2-3 | TRBV5-1 | NA | TGCGCCAGCAGCGGAAACACAGATACGCAGTATTTT | CASSGNTDTQYF
NA | TRBJ2-7 | TRBV6-5 | NA | TGTGCCAGCACCCCCGGGACATCCTACGAGCAGTACTTC | CASTPGTSYEQYF
NA | TRBJ1-1 | TRBV10-3 | NA | TGTGCCATCAGTGAACGGGTAGCCACGACTGAAGCTTTCTTT | CAISERVATTEAFF
NA | TRBJ2-7 | TRBV12-3/TRBV12-4 | NA | TGTGCCAGCAGCTTAGGTCACGAGCAGTACTTC | CASSLGHEQYF
NA | TRBJ2-7 | TRBV5-1 | few | TGCGCCAGCAGCCCCTCATTAGGGTTGTACGAGCAGTACTTC | CASSPSLGLYEQYF
TRBD1 | TRBJ1-1 | TRBV7-8 | few | TGTGCCAGCAGCTTAGGACAGGGGATCGCTGAAGCTTTCTTT | CASSLGQGIAEAFF
NA | TRBJ1-1 | TRBV11-1 | NA | TGTGCCAGCAGCCCCTCCGGGACTGAAGCTTTCTTT | CASSPSGTEAFF
NA | TRBJ2-7 | TRBV7-2 | NA | TGTGCCAGCAGCTTAGCGCAGAGTAGCCGGTACGAGCAGTACTTC | CASSLAQSSRYEQYF
NA | TRBJ2-1 | TRBV11-1 | NA | TGTGCCACGGCGGGCAGGGCGAGCTCCTACAATGAGCAGTTCTTC | CATAGRASSYNEQFF
TRBD1 | TRBJ1-2 | TRBV9 | NA | TGTGCCAGCAGCGAGAACCGGGACAGGGGCCCTGGGGACTATGGCTACACCTTC | CASSENRDRGPGDYGYTF
NA | TRBJ1-1 | TRBV6-2/TRBV6-3 | few | TGTGCCAGCAGTAAGGGAACGACAGGTGGCACTGAAGCTTTCTTT | CASSKGTTGGTEAFF
NA | TRBJ2-5 | TRBV5-6 | NA | TGTGCCAGCAGCTTGTCCAGCGGGGAGACCCAGTACTTC | CASSLSSGETQYF
NA | TRBJ1-1 | TRBV6-1 | few | TGTGCCAGCAGTGATGCCGACCTGTTGAAGGCTTTCTTT | CASSDADLLKAFF
TRBD2 | TRBJ2-7 | TRBV7-3 | NA | TGTGCCAGCAGCTTTAGCGGGGATTACGAGCAGTACTTC | CASSFSGDYEQYF
NA | TRBJ1-4 | TRBV5-5 | NA | TGTGCCAGCAGCTTGAGCCCGTCGGGGGCGCAAGGAAAACTGTTTTTT | CASSLSPSGAQGKLFF
NA | TRBJ1-6 | TRBV5-1 | NA | TGCGCCAGCAGCTTGGAGGGGGTTTACTCACCCCTCCACTTT | CASSLEGVYSPLHF
TRBD2 | TRBJ2-7 | TRBV11-3 | NA | TGTGCCAGCAGCTTAGCCCGAGAAGATTCGACTAGCCTAATGTACGAGCAGTACTTC | CASSLAREDSTSLMYEQYF
TRBD2 | TRBJ2-2 | TRBV9 | NA | TGTGCCAGCAGCGTAGGTCGGCTAGCGGGCCTCACCGGGGAGCTGTTTTTT | CASSVGRLAGLTGELFF
NA | TRBJ1-4 | TRBV7-2 | once | TGTGCCAGCAGCTTAGTTCTCGGTAGTAATGAAAAACTGTTTTTT | CASSLVLGSNEKLFF
NA | TRBJ2-1 | TRBV29-1 | NA | TGCAGCGTTGAAGTTGAAGGGCGGAGTCCCAATGAGCAGTTCTTC | CSVEVEGRSPNEQFF
TRBD1 | TRBJ1-3 | TRBV25-1 | NA | TGTGCCAGCACCGCGGACAGGGTCTCTGGAAACACCATATATTTT | CASTADRVSGNTIYF
TRBD1 | TRBJ1-1 | TRBV6-5 | NA | TGTGCCAGCAGTTACGGGACAGGGGATGGCACTGAAGCTTTCTTT | CASSYGTGDGTEAFF
NA | TRBJ2-7 | TRBV18 | NA | TGTGCCAGCTCACCATACCCTCTCGGGACGGGGTACGAGCAGTACTTC | CASSPYPLGTGYEQYF
NA | TRBJ1-3 | TRBV28 | NA | TGTGCCAGCAGTCCCACAACAGGACTATCTGGAAACACCATATATTTT | CASSPTTGLSGNTIYF
NA | TRBJ2-3 | TRBV7-9 | NA | TGTGCCAGCAGCTTAAGGGGAATCACAGATACGCAGTATTTT | CASSLRGITDTQYF
NA | TRBJ2-7 | TRBV29-1 | NA | TGCAGCGTTGTTACAGGGTACGAGCAGTACTTC | CSVVTGYEQYF
NA | TRBJ1-1 | TRBV9 | NA | TGTGCCAGCAGCCCCTCGAGGGCGGGGGGCCGTAGTAGGGCTGAAGCTTTCTTT | CASSPSRAGGRSRAEAFF
NA | TRBJ2-7 | TRBV7-8 | NA | TGTGCCAGCAGCCGGAGACAGGCCGAGCAGTACTTC | CASSRRQAEQYF
TRBD1 | TRBJ2-7 | TRBV7-3 | NA | TGTGCCAGCAGCGCCGGGACAGGGGGCTACGAGCAGTACTTC | CASSAGTGGYEQYF
NA | TRBJ2-2 | TRBV7-3 | NA | TGTGCCAGCAGCTTCGAAACAGCTCCCACCGGGGAGCTGTTTTTT | CASSFETAPTGELFF
NA | TRBJ2-2 | TRBV5-5 | NA | TGTGCCAGCAGCCCCAGTGGGCCGAAGAACACCGGGGAGCTGTTTTTT | CASSPSGPKNTGELFF
TRBD1 | TRBJ2-1 | TRBV5-6 | NA | TGTGCCAGCAGCTCTTTACAGGGGATAGGTGAGCAGTTCTTC | CASSSLQGIGEQFF
NA | TRBJ1-1 | TRBV7-2 | NA | TGTGCCAGCAGCTTCGAGGGTAACACTGAAGCTTTCTTT | CASSFEGNTEAFF
NA | TRBJ1-1 | TRBV19 | NA | TGTGCCAGTAGGCCCTGGATTGGGCTGAACACTGAAGCTTTCTTT | CASRPWIGLNTEAFF
TRBD1 | TRBJ1-2 | TRBV5-6 | NA | TGTGCCAGCAGGAGACAGGGGAGGAGTAACTATGGCTACACCTTC | CASRRQGRSNYGYTF
TRBD2 | TRBJ2-5 | TRBV5-1 | NA | TGCGCCAGCAGCCGGAGCGGGGTCGGGGAGACCCAGTACTTC | CASSRSGVGETQYF
NA | TRBJ1-2 | TRBV7-9 | NA | TGTGCCAGCAGCTTAGGCCCCCAGGGCTACACCTTC | CASSLGPQGYTF